This T cell receptor beta chain is from a study of blood T cell repertoires in COVID-19. Trimming removed 3 bases from V and 6 bases from J, with 18 bases in between. CDR1 is SGHAT and CDR2 is FQNNGV in the germline V gene. This CDR3 spans 17 amino acids. As originally analysed: By means of reference gene primer amplification, nucleated cell counts were estimated. Profiling relied on immunoSEQ multiplex PCR, and the TCRdb table lists in-frame clones only, not all of them. Clone size and the V and J calls come from that table; the DNA yielded D and trimming. The data contain nearly 350,000 clones, roughly 87% of them seen just once; the ten biggest clones take up roughly 1%. Participants' own reports of clinical history determined their cohort assignment. Cohort 3 recovery required two negative PCRs, clearance, or symptom resolution.

Sequencing was performed on PBMCs or T cells enriched from blood (not recorded which). This chain connects TRBV11-2 to TRBJ1-6, with TRBD1 as a possible D gene (5 bases). This receptor was identified in a woman in her twenties or thirties who had recovered from COVID-19. Here the CDR3 DNA reads TGTGCCAGCAGCTTCCAAGCCCGGGAGACAGCTAATTCACCCCTCCACTTT. Its translation is CASSFQARETANSPLHF.